This T cell receptor beta chain was captured in a study of T cell changes during pregnancy in multiple sclerosis. Sequencing used immunoSEQ multiplex PCR; TCRdb keeps in-frame clones, though not all of them. This table has some 85,000 clones, 85% to 95% appearing once. This clonotype was sampled from a female donor in good health, enrolled as a control in a pregnancy study. Sequenced material: peripheral blood, taken in the second trimester of pregnancy.

CDR3 nucleotide sequence: TGTGCCATCAGTGAAGGGACAGGGGGTTTCAACGAGCAGTACTTC. This gives the protein CAISEGTGGFNEQYF. The chain joins TRBV10-3 to TRBJ2-7; 11 bases are shared with TRBD1. The CDR3 runs to 15 residues. V was pared by 3 bases and J by 5 bases, with 6 bases of the junction left unmatched. Germline CDR1 ENHRY, CDR2 SYGVKD.